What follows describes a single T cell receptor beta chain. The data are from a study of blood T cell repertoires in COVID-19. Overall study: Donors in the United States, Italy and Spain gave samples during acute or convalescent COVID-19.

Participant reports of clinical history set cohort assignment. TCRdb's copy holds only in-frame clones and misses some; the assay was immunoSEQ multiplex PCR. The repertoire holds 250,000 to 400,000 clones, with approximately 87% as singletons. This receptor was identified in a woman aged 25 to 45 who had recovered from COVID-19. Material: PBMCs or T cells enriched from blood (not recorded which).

This CDR3 is CSASRGGRTEAFF. DNA of the CDR3: TGCAGTGCTAGTAGGGGGGGGCGGACTGAAGCTTTCTTT. V is TRBV20-1 and J is TRBJ1-1; perhaps TRBD1 as D (6 bases). The germline V and J ends were trimmed by 3 bases and 5 bases, with 13 bases remaining between them. Germline values: CDR1 DFQATT, CDR2 SNEGSKA (reference sequence). The CDR3 is made up of 13 amino acids.